This TCR beta chain came from a study of T-cell reconstitution after alpha-beta-depleted transplantation in children. Preparing the TCRbeta library involved the use of unique molecular identifiers. One entry per CDR3 protein results from TCRdb running MiXCR on the PCR reads. The table lists 240,000 or so distinct CDR3 sequences, 12% of them singletons. This clonotype was observed many times. There are 17 residues in the CDR3. V lost 1 base and J 0 bases, leaving 14 bases between the germline ends. The germline CDR1 and CDR2 sequences are LGHNA and YNFKEQ. The specimen was PBMCs from the stem cell graft donor, collected from the stem cell graft. The clonotype comes from a human donor who donated a stem cell graft to a child with acute lymphoblastic leukemia. The chain recombines TRBV4-2 with TRBJ2-3, with D perhaps TRBD2 (6 bases). The CDR3 nucleotides are TGTGCCAGCAGCCAAGTGGCCCGTAGCGGAAGCACAGATACGCAGTATTTT. The encoded protein is CASSQVARSGSTDTQYF.